This paragraph covers one TCR beta chain sequence. Living in about 25 US areas, the participants were between roughly 18 and 89 years of age. Participants reported their clinical history, and cohort assignment relied on those reports. Two negative PCRs, clearance, or symptom resolution had been documented for recovered Cohort 3 donors. V was clipped by 1 base and J by 2 bases; unmatched bases: 4. Germline V gene data show CDR1 as LGHDT and CDR2 as YNNKEL (reference sequence). CDR3 length: 15 residues. This sample was taken from a study of blood T cell repertoires in COVID-19. The authors' processing: Reference gene primers were amplified, and this amplification served to estimate nucleated cell counts. TCRdb keeps only in-frame clones here, not all; method: immunoSEQ multiplex PCR. V and J calls and clone size are as listed in that table; D and trimming were resolved from the DNA. Here the sample spans a few hundred thousand clones, approximately 90% being singletons.

The chain is built from TRBV3-1 (or the pseudogene TRBV3-2) and TRBJ2-7, with 8 bases matching TRBD1. The sequenced material came from PBMCs or T cells enriched from blood (not recorded which). This sequence originates from a woman aged 25-40 years who had recovered from COVID-19. This chain's CDR3 is CASSQAPGQAYEQYF. The DNA for the CDR3 is TGTGCCAGCAGCCAAGCACCGGGACAGGCCTACGAGCAGTACTTC.